The sequence of this TCR beta chain was determined in a study of technical replicates of blood from a few donors. The V end lost 5 bases, the J end lost 10 bases, and 12 bases lay between the germline ends. The V gene's germline CDR1 is SGHTA and CDR2 FQGTGA. This CDR3 has 13 amino acids. Some clones are missing from TCRdb's copy, which holds only in-frame ones; the method was immunoSEQ multiplex PCR. The table records fewer than 100,000 clones, around 90% of them present only once. This clonotype originated in a human donor in good health. The chain is built from TRBV7-3 and TRBJ1-6, with a tentative D call TRBD1 (6 bases). Sequencing was carried out using T cells isolated from PBMCs. The CDR3 DNA is TGTGCCAGCAGCCCACAGGGTTCATCACCCCTCCACTTT. It encodes CASSPQGSSPLHF.